The 21 T cell receptor beta chains presented below share a single source sample, sequenced in a study of cytomegalovirus exposure and HLA in healthy donors. 13 Jbeta primers and 60 Vbeta primers were used for the PCR. Method: immunoSEQ multiplex PCR; TCRdb's copy keeps in-frame clones and lacks some. The table includes approximately 140,000 clones, about 60% detected once. Material for sequencing was PBMCs. These receptors all come from an older woman in good health and CMV-seropositive.

This clone was counted a few times. The rearrangement uses TRBV6-4 and TRBJ2-1, with TRBD1 matching over 8 bases. CDR3 length: 14 amino acids. Germline values: CDR1 MRHNA, CDR2 SNTAGT. V shed 4 bases, J shed 2 bases, and the junction held 1 base outside the gene matches. This chain's CDR3 is CASSAGQAYNEQFF. The CDR3 bases are TGTGCCAGCAGTGCGGGACAGGCCTACAATGAGCAGTTCTTC.

This chain connects TRBV28 to TRBJ2-1; 7 nucleotides agree with TRBD2. This CDR3 spans 13 amino acids. Germline-derived CDR1 and CDR2 are MDHEN and SYDVKM. V lost 4 bases to trimming and J lost 8 bases; unmatched junction nucleotides: 5. CDR3: CASSWAGEHEQFF. CDR3 sequence (DNA): TGTGCCAGCAGTTGGGCGGGAGAGCATGAGCAGTTCTTC.

V and J are TRBV7-9 and TRBJ1-1; 8 bases match TRBD1. The V and J ends lost 3 bases and 1 base, in that order; junction bases with no gene match: 7. The CDR3 is made up of 16 amino acids. Germline V gene data show CDR1 as SEHNR and CDR2 as FQNEAQ (reference sequence). The CDR3 DNA reads as TGTGCCAGCAGCTTTTACGCTGACAGGGGGAACACTGAAGCTTTCTTT. Amino acid sequence: CASSFYADRGNTEAFF.

The V gene is TRBV2, the J gene TRBJ2-5, with D perhaps TRBD1 (5 bases). V gave up 4 bases and J gave up 5 bases, with 17 bases separating them. The CDR3 extends over 15 amino acids. Germline lookup yields CDR1 SNHLY and CDR2 FYNNEI. The CDR3 here is CASSARSGRGETQYF. As DNA, the CDR3 is TGTGCCAGCAGTGCAAGGTCAGGAAGGGGTGAGACCCAGTACTTC. Drawing the rest from reference TRBV2 and TRBJ2-5, the complete variable domain is EPEVTQTPSHQVTQMGQEVILRCVPISNHLYFYWYRQILGQKVEFLVSFYNNEISEKSEIFDDQFSVERPDGSNFTLKIRSTKLEDSAMYFCASSARSGRGETQYFGPGTRLLVL.

The V and J genes are TRBV5-1 and TRBJ2-2; a possible D gene is TRBD2 (5 bases). The CDR3 is made up of 13 amino acids. Trimming pared 3 bases from V and 3 bases from J, leaving 6 bases between. Germline CDR1 SGHRS, CDR2 YFSETQ. The CDR3 reads CASSSADTGELFF. The CDR3 DNA reads as TGCGCCAGCAGCTCAGCGGACACCGGGGAGCTGTTTTTT.

J is TRBJ1-2 and V is TRBV6-1; 9 nucleotides line up with TRBD1. CDR1 is MNHNS, CDR2 SASEGT, per germline. V trimming: 2 bases; J trimming: 8 bases; junction bases outside the gene matches: 15. CDR3 length: 17 amino acids. CDR3 in DNA: TGTGCCAGCAGTGAAACTGGGGGGACAGGGACACGGCACGGCTACACCTTC. Translation: CASSETGGTGTRHGYTF.

This clone has only a few counts. V is TRBV30 and J is TRBJ2-1; the match to TRBD2 covers 9 bases. This CDR3 spans 12 amino acids. CDR1 is GTSNPN and CDR2 is SVGIG in the germline V gene (reference sequence). V was clipped by 4 bases and J by 9 bases; unmatched bases: 4. The CDR3 coding sequence is TGTGCCTGGACTAGCGGGATTTTTGAGCAGTTCTTC. It codes for CAWTSGIFEQFF.

This clone was picked up a small number of times. The chain employs TRBV27 and TRBJ1-5, with unresolved D. CDR3 length equals 14 residues. Germline assignment: CDR1 MNHEY and CDR2 SMNVEV (reference sequence). The V and J ends lost 6 bases and 2 bases respectively, with 11 bases between them. The DNA for the CDR3 is TGTGCCAGCAGGGAGGGCCGCGGCAATCAGCCCCAGCATTTT. Residues: CASREGRGNQPQHF.

This chain links TRBV7-2 with TRBJ2-7; D perhaps matches TRBD2 (5 bases). The CDR3 is made up of 14 amino acids. Germline V gene data show CDR1 as SGHTA and CDR2 as FQGNSA. Deletions cut 8 bases from V and 0 bases from J, with 14 bases between. CDR3 sequence (DNA): TGTGCCAGCCTCGCAACTAGGAGCTCCTACGAGCAGTACTTC. This encodes CASLATRSSYEQYF.

The chain combines TRBV19 with TRBJ2-7, with D unclear. Deletions cut 3 bases from V and 0 bases from J, with 9 bases between. Germline assignment: CDR1 LNHDA and CDR2 SQIVND (reference sequence). The CDR3 is made up of 14 amino acids. As DNA, the CDR3 is TGTGCCAGTAGTATGGGCGTAAGCTCCTACGAGCAGTACTTC. Encoded protein: CASSMGVSSYEQYF.

This clone was found once. This chain uses TRBV6-5 with TRBJ1-5; 7 positions agree with TRBD1. The V segment lost 4 bases and the J segment 4 bases; nucleotides outside the gene matches: 10. The CDR3 runs to 16 residues. CDR1 MNHEY and CDR2 SVGAGI come from the germline V gene. The CDR3 protein is CASSSDRQGGNQPQHF. The CDR3 DNA reads TGTGCCAGCAGTTCCGATCGACAGGGCGGGAATCAGCCCCAGCATTTT.

This clone was recorded only once. This chain links TRBV28 with TRBJ2-5; 9 nucleotides line up with TRBD2. The J call is uncertain, as TRBJ2-7 better fits the DNA end. The CDR3 covers 14 residues. Germline V gene lookup returns CDR1 MDHEN and CDR2 SYDVKM. DNA for the CDR3: TGTGCCAGCAGTCTGACTAGCGGATCCTACGAGCAGTACTTC. Amino acids: CASSLTSGSYEQYF.

This clone showed up just a few times. The chain couples TRBV28 to TRBJ1-5; the D gene is possibly TRBD1 (5 bases). Trimming stripped 3 bases from V and 7 bases from J, with 16 bases between. The CDR3 sequence is 15 residues long. CDR1 and CDR2 (germline): MDHEN, SYDVKM. The CDR3 DNA follows: TGTGCCAGCAGTTTCCCCGAGGGGAGGGCCCAGCCCCAGCATTTT. Translating gives CASSFPEGRAQPQHF. Together with reference TRBV28 and TRBJ1-5, the CDR3 gives the full variable domain: DVKVTQSSRYLVKRTGEKVFLECVQDMDHENMFWYRQDPGLGLRLIYFSYDVKMKEKGDIPEGYSVSREKKERFSLILESASTNQTSMYLCASSFPEGRAQPQHFGDGTRLSIL.

This chain joins TRBV11-2 and TRBJ2-7, with TRBD2 as a possible D gene (5 bases). This CDR3 region has 15 residues. The germline gives CDR1 SGHAT, CDR2 FQNNGV. The V end was cut by 4 bases, the J end by 3 bases, with 16 bases between. In DNA form, the CDR3 reads TGTGCCAGCAGCTCCCAAGCTCTGGGAGACTACGAGCAGTACTTC. Translating gives CASSSQALGDYEQYF.

V gene TRBV6-1 combines with J gene TRBJ1-5; 8 bases agree with TRBD1. Germline lookup yields CDR1 MNHNS and CDR2 SASEGT. Unmatched junction bases numbered 11, after V lost 4 bases and J lost 6 bases. The CDR3 is made up of 16 amino acids. The CDR3 here is CASSVPLWTGSQPQHF. CDR3 coding DNA: TGTGCCAGCAGTGTCCCCCTATGGACAGGGAGTCAGCCCCAGCATTTT.

This clone was seen only a few times. The J gene is TRBJ2-3, the V gene TRBV2, with D possibly matching TRBD2 (5 bases). This CDR3 is built from 14 residues. Deletions cut 3 bases from V and 2 bases from J, with 9 bases between. Per the germline V gene, CDR1 is SNHLY and CDR2 is FYNNEI. The CDR3 loop is CASSEEEVTDTQYF. The CDR3 DNA is TGTGCCAGCAGTGAGGAGGAAGTCACAGATACGCAGTATTTT.

CDR3 DNA: TGTGCCAGCAGCTATTCTCGGGGCTCTGGAAACACCATATATTTT. Translated: CASSYSRGSGNTIYF. The chain employs TRBV5-4 and TRBJ1-3; no clear D gene. V lost 3 bases and J 0 bases, leaving 10 bases between the germline ends. This CDR3 comprises 15 residues. The germline CDR1 and CDR2 sequences are SGHNT and YYREEE (reference sequence).

The V gene is TRBV7-2, the J gene TRBJ2-7; weak D call: TRBD2 (6 bases). The V gene lost 1 base and the J gene lost 9 bases, with 7 bases spanning the gap. Germline CDR1 and CDR2: SGHTA and FQGNSA. This CDR3 region has 11 residues. CDR3 in DNA: TGTGCCAGCAGCTTAGACGGGGGGCAGTACTTC. Amino acids: CASSLDGGQYF.

V and J are TRBV21-1 and TRBJ2-7; TRBD1 was called by the table and not checked on the DNA. TRBV21-1 is tagged as a pseudogene. The CDR3 spans 20 residues. Here the CDR3 reads CASSKAQDRGASCGRYEQYF. The DNA of the CDR3 is TGTGCCAGCAGCAAAGCGCAGGACAGGGGCGCGAGTTGTGGTAGGTACGAGCAGTACTTC.

In its sample, this clone was seen a few times. The genes are TRBV19 and TRBJ1-1; possible D gene TRBD1, 6 bases. This CDR3 has 15 amino acids. Germline assignment: CDR1 LNHDA and CDR2 SQIVND (reference sequence). V was shortened by 2 bases and J by 4 bases, with 14 bases between the two germline ends. The CDR3: CASSISTGWGTEAFF. The DNA for the CDR3 is TGTGCCAGTAGTATATCTACAGGGTGGGGCACTGAAGCTTTCTTT.

V is TRBV11-1 and J is TRBJ2-3, with TRBD2 matching over 9 bases. V gave up 6 bases and J gave up 6 bases; unmatched junction bases: 13. This CDR3 contains 16 residues. The germline V gene encodes CDR1 SGHAT and CDR2 FQDESV (reference sequence). The CDR3: CASSARTSALSDTQYF. CDR3 DNA: TGTGCCAGCAGTGCAAGGACTAGCGCCCTGTCGGATACGCAGTATTTT.